The clone carrying this T cell receptor beta chain was observed at least ten times. Time point specified: newly diagnosed GD, antithyroid drugs for less than 3 months. PBMC-extracted RNA yielded the TCR library. This sample is part of a study of regulatory T cells in long-lasting Graves disease. HTBI primers from iRepertoire and Arm-PCR of CDR3 regions yielded the TCR beta libraries. TCRdb ran MiXCR on the multiplex PCR reads and lists one entry per CDR3 protein. The profile covers 350,000 to 450,000 distinct CDR3 sequences, with 12% appearing a single time and approximately 20% taken by the ten largest. The CDR3 has 14 amino acids. V dropped 3 bases and J dropped 8; count of bases not matched to a gene: 8. The germline gives CDR1 SEHNR, CDR2 FQNEAQ (reference sequence). The data were also submitted as part of a second study, on T cells in Graves' hyperthyroidism and ophthalmopathy. From that study: The primer set for the first-round RT-PCR of the TCR CDR3 was HTBI. Blood held most thyroid clonotypes expanded above 0.001 frequency.

The chain combines TRBV7-9 with TRBJ1-1; 8 bases agree with TRBD1. The receptor comes from a woman between 18 and 29 years old with Graves disease. The sequencing here drew on peripheral blood mononuclear cells (PBMCs), taken at new diagnosis, from a patient treated with antithyroid drugs. The CDR3 region has the DNA TGTGCCAGCAGCTTTCTCGAGGGACAGGAAGAAGCTTTCTTT. As protein: CASSFLEGQEEAFF.